This TCR beta chain was recorded in a study of T cells in Graves' hyperthyroidism and ophthalmopathy. Findings and limits, study-wide: A model built on 13 V-J features separated ophthalmopathy from stable hyperthyroidism.

For this clonotype: Its antigen remains unidentified.

On the basis of clinical symptoms, serum thyroxine and TRAb, thyroid ultrasound and orbital computed tomography, diagnoses were made. Amplification targeted TCR beta CDR3 regions from RNA transcripts. Initially, a first-round RT-PCR of the TCR CDR3 employed the HTBI primer set. TCRdb re-called the multiplex PCR reads through MiXCR, storing one row per CDR3 protein. In the table there are around 390,000 distinct CDR3 sequences, around 13% of which are singletons. Germline trimming cut 7 bases from V and 4 bases from J; bases unmatched to any gene: 7. The CDR3 contains 14 residues. Germline CDR1 reads MNHEY; CDR2 reads SVGEGT.

What was sequenced was blood. The chain combines TRBV6-2 or TRBV6-3 with TRBJ1-1; 9 bases are a match to TRBD1. The receptor was isolated from a woman under 40 with Graves' ophthalmopathy. The DNA of the CDR3 is TGTGCCAGCACCCTGGACAGGGGTCCCACTGAAGCTTTCTTT. Amino acid sequence: CASTLDRGPTEAFF.